Given below is one T cell receptor (beta chain) in context. Its antigen is unidentified. The data were obtained in a study of shared clonotypes between healthy human individuals. CDR3 length: 14 residues. Trimming took 8 bases from V and 4 from J; bases not matched to a gene: 8. Germline V gene data show CDR1 as MNHEY and CDR2 as SMNVEV (reference sequence). The repertoire was sequenced with immunoSEQ multiplex PCR; TCRdb's copy has only in-frame clones and lacks some. This sample has roughly 700,000 clones, with around 90% found just once. Study results and caveats: The diversity represented, both genetic and in exposure history, was limited by few donors. Large depth notwithstanding, sorted-subset sequencing proved incomplete by rarefaction.

This receptor was taken from a man between 18 and 29 years old in good health. Some clones in this sample may be carry-over from other donors' samples. This chain connects TRBV27 to TRBJ2-7, with 10 nucleotides matching TRBD2. Material: memory CD8+ T cells from PBMCs. The sample's subset: CD45RO+ cells pooled with CCR7-negative TemRA cells. Here the CDR3 DNA reads TGTGCCAGCGCAGCGGGAGGGGGGGGGTACGAGCAGTACTTC. This encodes CASAAGGGGYEQYF.